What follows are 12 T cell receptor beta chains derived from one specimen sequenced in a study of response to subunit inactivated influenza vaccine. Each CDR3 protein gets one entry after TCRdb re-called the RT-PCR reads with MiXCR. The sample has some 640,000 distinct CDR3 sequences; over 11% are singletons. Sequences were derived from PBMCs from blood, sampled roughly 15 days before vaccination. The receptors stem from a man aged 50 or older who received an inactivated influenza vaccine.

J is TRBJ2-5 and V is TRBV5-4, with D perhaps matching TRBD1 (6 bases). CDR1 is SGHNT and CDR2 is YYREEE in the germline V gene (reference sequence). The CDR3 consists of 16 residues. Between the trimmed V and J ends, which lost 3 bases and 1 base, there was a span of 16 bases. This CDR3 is CASSSFRQDIQETQYF. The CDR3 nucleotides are TGTGCCAGCAGCTCCTTCAGACAGGACATCCAAGAGACCCAGTACTTC.

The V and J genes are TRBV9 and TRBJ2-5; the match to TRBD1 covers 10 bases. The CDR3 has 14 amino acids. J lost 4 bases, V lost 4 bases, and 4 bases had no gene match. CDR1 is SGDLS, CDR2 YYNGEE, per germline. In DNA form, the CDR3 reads TGTGCCAGCAGCTATGGACAGGGGGGAGAGACCCAGTACTTC. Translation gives CASSYGQGGETQYF.

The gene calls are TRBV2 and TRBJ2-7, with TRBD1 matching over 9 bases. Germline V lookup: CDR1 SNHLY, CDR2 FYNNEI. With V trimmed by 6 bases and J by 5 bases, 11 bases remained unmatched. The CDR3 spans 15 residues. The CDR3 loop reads CASSVEGQGVHEQYF. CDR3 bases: TGTGCCAGCAGCGTCGAGGGACAGGGAGTACACGAGCAGTACTTC.

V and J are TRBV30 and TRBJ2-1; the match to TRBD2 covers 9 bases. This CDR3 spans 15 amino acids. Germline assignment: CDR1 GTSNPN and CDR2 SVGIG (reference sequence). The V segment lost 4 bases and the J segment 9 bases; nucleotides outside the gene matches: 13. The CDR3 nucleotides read TGTGCCTGGACTGGGCCAGCGGGGGGTTTTACTGAGCAGTTCTTC. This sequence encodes CAWTGPAGGFTEQFF. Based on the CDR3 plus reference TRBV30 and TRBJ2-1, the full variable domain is SQTIHQWPATLVQPVGSPLSLECTVEGTSNPNLYWYRQAAGRGLQLLFYSVGIGQISSEVPQNLSASRPQDRQFILSSKKLLLSDSGFYLCAWTGPAGGFTEQFFGPGTRLTVL.

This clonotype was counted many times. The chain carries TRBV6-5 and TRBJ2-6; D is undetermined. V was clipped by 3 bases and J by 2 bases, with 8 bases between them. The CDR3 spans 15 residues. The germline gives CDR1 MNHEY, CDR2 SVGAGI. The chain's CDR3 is CASSYEMAGANVLTF. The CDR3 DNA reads TGTGCCAGCAGTTATGAGATGGCTGGGGCCAACGTCCTGACTTTC.

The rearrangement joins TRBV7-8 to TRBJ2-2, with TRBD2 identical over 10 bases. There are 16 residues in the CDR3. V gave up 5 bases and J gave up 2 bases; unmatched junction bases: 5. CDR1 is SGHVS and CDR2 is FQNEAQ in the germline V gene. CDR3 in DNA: TGTGCCAGCAGCATAATAGCGGGAGGAAACACCGGGGAGCTGTTTTTT. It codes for CASSIIAGGNTGELFF.

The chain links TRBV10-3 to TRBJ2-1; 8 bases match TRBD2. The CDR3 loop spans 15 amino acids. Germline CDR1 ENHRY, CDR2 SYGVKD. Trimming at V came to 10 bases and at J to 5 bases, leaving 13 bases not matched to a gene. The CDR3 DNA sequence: TGTGCCACCGACGGCCGGGAGGGGTTCCACAATGAGCAGTTCTTC. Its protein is CATDGREGFHNEQFF.

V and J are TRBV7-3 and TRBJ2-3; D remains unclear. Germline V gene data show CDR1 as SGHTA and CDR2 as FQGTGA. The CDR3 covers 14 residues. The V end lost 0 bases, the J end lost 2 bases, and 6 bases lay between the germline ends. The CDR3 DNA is TGTGCCAGCAGCTTAACGTACGACACAGATACGCAGTATTTT. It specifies CASSLTYDTDTQYF.

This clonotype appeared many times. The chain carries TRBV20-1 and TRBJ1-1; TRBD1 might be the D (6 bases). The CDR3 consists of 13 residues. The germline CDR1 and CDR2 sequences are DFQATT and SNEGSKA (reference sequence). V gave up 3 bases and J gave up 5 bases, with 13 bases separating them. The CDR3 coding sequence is TGCAGTGCTAGCAGGGGCCGGTGGACTGAAGCTTTCTTT. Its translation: CSASRGRWTEAFF.

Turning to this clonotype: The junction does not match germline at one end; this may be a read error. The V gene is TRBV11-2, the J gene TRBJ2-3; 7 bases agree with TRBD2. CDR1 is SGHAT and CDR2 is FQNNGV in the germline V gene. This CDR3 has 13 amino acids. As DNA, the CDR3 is TGTTCCAGCAGCCTGACTAGCATAGATACGCAGTATTTT. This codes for CSSSLTSIDTQYF. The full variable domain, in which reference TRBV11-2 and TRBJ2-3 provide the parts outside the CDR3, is EAGVAQSPRYKIIEKRQSVAFWCNPISGHATLYWYQQILGQGPKLLIQFQNNGVVDDSQLPKDRFSAERLKGVDSTLKIQPAKLEDSAVYLCSSSLTSIDTQYFGPGTRLTVL.

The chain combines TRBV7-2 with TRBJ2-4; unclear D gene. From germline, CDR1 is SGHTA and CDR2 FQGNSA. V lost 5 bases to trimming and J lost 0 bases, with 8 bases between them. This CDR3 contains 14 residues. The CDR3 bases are TGTGCCAGCAGCCCAGAGCTAGCCAAAAACATTCAGTACTTC. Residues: CASSPELAKNIQYF.

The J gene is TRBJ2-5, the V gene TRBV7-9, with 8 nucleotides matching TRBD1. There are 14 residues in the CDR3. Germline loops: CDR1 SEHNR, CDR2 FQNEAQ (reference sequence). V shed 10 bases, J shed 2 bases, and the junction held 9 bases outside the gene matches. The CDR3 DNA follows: TGTGCCACCTTCCGGGACAGGTATCAAGAGACCCAGTACTTC. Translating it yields CATFRDRYQETQYF.